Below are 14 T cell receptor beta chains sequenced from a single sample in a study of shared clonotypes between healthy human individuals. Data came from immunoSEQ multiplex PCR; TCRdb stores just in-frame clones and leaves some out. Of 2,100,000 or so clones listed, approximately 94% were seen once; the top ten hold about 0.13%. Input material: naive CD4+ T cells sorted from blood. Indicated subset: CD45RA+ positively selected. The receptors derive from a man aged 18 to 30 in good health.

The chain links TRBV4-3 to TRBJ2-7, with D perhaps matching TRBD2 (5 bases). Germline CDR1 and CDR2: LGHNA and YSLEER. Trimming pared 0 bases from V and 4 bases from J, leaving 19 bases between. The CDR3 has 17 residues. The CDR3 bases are TGCGCCAGCAGCCAAGATCCAGCAGGACTGGTGGTTTACGAGCAGTACTTC. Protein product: CASSQDPAGLVVYEQYF.

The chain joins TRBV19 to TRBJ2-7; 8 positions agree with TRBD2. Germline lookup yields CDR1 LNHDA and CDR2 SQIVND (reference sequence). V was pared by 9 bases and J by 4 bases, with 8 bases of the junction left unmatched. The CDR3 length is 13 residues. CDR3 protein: CASRDPGGYEQYF. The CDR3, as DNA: TGTGCCAGCCGGGACCCGGGGGGGTACGAGCAGTACTTC.

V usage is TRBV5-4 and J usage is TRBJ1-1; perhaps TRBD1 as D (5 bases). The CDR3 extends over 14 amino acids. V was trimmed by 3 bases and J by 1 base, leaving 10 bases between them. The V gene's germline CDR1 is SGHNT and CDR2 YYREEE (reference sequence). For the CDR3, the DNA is TGTGCCAGCAGCTCCCGGGACGGGAACACTGAAGCTTTCTTT. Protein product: CASSSRDGNTEAFF.

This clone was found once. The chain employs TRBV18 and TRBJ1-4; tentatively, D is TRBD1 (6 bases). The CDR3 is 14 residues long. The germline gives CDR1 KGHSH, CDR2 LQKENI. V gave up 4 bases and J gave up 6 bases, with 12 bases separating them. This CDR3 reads CASSQEQGYEKLFF. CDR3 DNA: TGTGCCAGCTCACAGGAACAGGGATATGAAAAACTGTTTTTT.

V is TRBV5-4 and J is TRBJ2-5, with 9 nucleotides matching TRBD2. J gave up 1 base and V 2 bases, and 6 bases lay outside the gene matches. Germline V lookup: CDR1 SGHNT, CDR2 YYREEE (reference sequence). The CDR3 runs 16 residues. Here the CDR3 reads CASSFGAGGFQETQYF. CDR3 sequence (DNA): TGTGCCAGCAGCTTCGGTGCGGGGGGGTTCCAAGAGACCCAGTACTTC. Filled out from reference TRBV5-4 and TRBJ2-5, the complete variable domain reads ETGVTQSPTHLIKTRGQQVTLRCSSQSGHNTVSWYQQALGQGPQFIFQYYREEENGRGNFPPRFSGLQFPNYSSELNVNALELDDSALYLCASSFGAGGFQETQYFGPGTRLLVL.

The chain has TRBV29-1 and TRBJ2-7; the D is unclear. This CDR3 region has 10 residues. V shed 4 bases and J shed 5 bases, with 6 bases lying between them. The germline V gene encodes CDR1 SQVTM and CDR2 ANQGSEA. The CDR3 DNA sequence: TGCAGCGTTGGCGAGCACGAGCAGTACTTC. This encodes CSVGEHEQYF.

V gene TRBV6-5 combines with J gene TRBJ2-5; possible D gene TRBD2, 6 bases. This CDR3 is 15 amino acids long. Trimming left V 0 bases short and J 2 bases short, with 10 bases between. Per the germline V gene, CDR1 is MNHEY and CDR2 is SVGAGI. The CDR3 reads CASSYSGTRQETQYF. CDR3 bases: TGTGCCAGCAGTTACTCCGGGACTCGTCAAGAGACCCAGTACTTC.

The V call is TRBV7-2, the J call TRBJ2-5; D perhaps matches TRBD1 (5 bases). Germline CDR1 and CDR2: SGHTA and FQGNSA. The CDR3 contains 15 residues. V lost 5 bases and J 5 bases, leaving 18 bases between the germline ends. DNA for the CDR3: TGTGCCAGCAGCCCGTATAGAAGGGCAGGGGAGACCCAGTACTTC. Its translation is CASSPYRRAGETQYF.

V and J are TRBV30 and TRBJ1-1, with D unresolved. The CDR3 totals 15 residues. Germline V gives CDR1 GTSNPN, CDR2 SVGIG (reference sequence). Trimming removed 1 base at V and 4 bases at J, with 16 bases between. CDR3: CAWSGHGYLGTEAFF. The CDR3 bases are TGTGCCTGGAGTGGTCATGGGTACTTGGGCACTGAAGCTTTCTTT.

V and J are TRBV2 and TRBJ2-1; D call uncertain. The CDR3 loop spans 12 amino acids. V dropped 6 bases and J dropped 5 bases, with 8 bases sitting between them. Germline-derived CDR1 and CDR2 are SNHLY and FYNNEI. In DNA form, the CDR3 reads TGTGCCAGCAGGGAACGGGACAATGAGCAGTTCTTC. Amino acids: CASRERDNEQFF.

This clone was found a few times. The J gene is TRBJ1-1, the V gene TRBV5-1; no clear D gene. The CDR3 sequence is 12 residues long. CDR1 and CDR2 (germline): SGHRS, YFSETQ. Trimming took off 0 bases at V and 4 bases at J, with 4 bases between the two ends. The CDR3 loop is CASSLASTEAFF. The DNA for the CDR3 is TGCGCCAGCAGCTTGGCCAGCACTGAAGCTTTCTTT.

The CDR3 nucleotides read TGTGCCAGCACCCAAGGAGGGCAGTTCGCTGAAGCTTTCTTT. This sequence encodes CASTQGGQFAEAFF. The chain joins TRBV6-1 to TRBJ1-1; D remains ambiguous. Germline values: CDR1 MNHNS, CDR2 SASEGT. The CDR3 totals 14 residues. Trimming took 7 bases from V and 6 from J, leaving 18 bases between them.

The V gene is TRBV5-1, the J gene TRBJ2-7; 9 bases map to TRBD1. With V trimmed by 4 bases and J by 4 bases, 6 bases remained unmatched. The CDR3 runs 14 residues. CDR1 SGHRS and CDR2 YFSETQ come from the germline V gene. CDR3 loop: CASSDTTGGYEQYF. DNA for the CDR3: TGCGCCAGCAGCGATACGACAGGGGGATACGAGCAGTACTTC.

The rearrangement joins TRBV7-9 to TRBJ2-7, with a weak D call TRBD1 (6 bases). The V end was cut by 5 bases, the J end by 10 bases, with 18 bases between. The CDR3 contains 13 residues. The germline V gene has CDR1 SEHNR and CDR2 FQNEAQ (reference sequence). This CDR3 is CASSRVEGTPQYF. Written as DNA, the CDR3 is TGTGCCAGCAGCCGCGTGGAAGGGACACCCCAGTACTTC. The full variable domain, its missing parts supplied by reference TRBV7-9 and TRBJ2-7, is DTGVSQNPRHKITKRGQNVTFRCDPISEHNRLYWYRQTLGQGPEFLTYFQNEAQLEKSRLLSDRFSAERPKGSFSTLEIQRTEQGDSAMYLCASSRVEGTPQYFGPGTRLTVT.